This T cell receptor beta chain stems from a study of shared clonotypes between healthy human individuals. Germline CDR1 is SNHLY and CDR2 is FYNNEI. V shed 2 bases, J shed 7 bases, and the junction held 7 bases outside the gene matches. The CDR3 totals 15 residues. Only in-frame clones appear in the TCRdb table, and some are missing; sequencing was by immunoSEQ multiplex PCR. The sample records fewer than 1.6 million clones, around 98.5% being singletons. This rearrangement joins TRBV2 to TRBJ2-1; 8 bases are a match to TRBD2. Sequencing was performed on naive CD4+ T cells sorted from blood. As for subset: CD45RA+ positively selected. This clonotype was obtained from a man younger than 40 in good health. CDR3: CASSETLAGSNEQFF. The CDR3 nucleotides are TGTGCCAGCAGTGAAACCCTAGCGGGTTCAAATGAGCAGTTCTTC.